Shown below are 29 T cell receptor beta chains from a single sample sequenced in a study of blood T cell repertoires in COVID-19. This table comes from immunoSEQ multiplex PCR, and its TCRdb copy is limited to in-frame clones, with some not included. The sample has around 76,000 clones, roughly four fifths seen once. Sample: peripheral blood. These receptors all stem from an older woman with acute or convalescent COVID-19.

Only a few counts were recorded for this clone. This chain uses TRBV7-9 with TRBJ2-1; TRBD1 matches at 11 bases. Germline loops: CDR1 SEHNR, CDR2 FQNEAQ (reference sequence). CDR3 length: 15 amino acids. V lost 1 base, J lost 15 bases, and 11 bases stayed unmatched. Here the CDR3 DNA reads TGTGCCAGCAGCTTAGAGTCCAGGGACAGGGGGGACGTGTTCTTC. Translated, it gives CASSLESRDRGDVFF.

CDR3 bases: TGTGCCAGCAGCTTAGGGGAGCGGGGGGGACCCACAGATACGCAGTATTTT. This gives the protein CASSLGERGGPTDTQYF. The chain recombines TRBV7-8 with TRBJ2-3; 10 bases align to TRBD2. V was pared by 1 base and J by 2 bases, with 6 bases of the junction left unmatched. CDR1 is SGHVS and CDR2 is FQNEAQ in the germline V gene. The CDR3 is 17 amino acids. The full variable domain, with the rest looked up from reference TRBV7-8 and TRBJ2-3, is GAGVSQSPRYKVAKRGQDVALRCDPISGHVSLFWYQQALGQGPEFLTYFQNEAQLDKSGLPSDRFFAERPEGSVSTLKIQRTQQEDSAVYLCASSLGERGGPTDTQYFGPGTRLTVL.

The chain carries TRBV25-1 and TRBJ1-1, with a tentative D call TRBD1 (6 bases). Trimming shortened V by 1 base and J by 2 bases, and 14 bases separated the two germline ends. The CDR3 has 16 residues. The germline gives CDR1 MGHDK, CDR2 SYGVNS. CDR3: CASSESERGYNTEAFF. In DNA form, the CDR3 reads TGTGCCAGCAGTGAATCAGAAAGGGGGTATAACACTGAAGCTTTCTTT.

This clone was observed once. The V call is TRBV7-8, the J call TRBJ1-6; 9 positions match TRBD1. After removal of 5 bases from V and 5 bases from J, the junction contained 4 bases not matched to a gene. CDR1 SGHVS and CDR2 FQNEAQ come from the germline V gene. The length of the CDR3 is 15 residues. This CDR3 reads CASSHGDRDNSPLHF. The CDR3 DNA reads as TGTGCCAGCAGCCACGGGGACAGGGATAATTCACCCCTCCACTTT.

The CDR3 is CASSLATETQYF. The CDR3 nucleotides read TGCGCCAGCAGCTTGGCTACCGAGACCCAGTACTTC. The chain couples TRBV5-1 to TRBJ2-5, with D unresolved. Germline V CDR1 and CDR2: SGHRS, YFSETQ. This CDR3 region has 12 residues. The germline V and J ends were trimmed by 0 bases and 5 bases, with 5 bases remaining between them.

V is TRBV30 and J is TRBJ1-6, with 8 nucleotides matching TRBD1. V lost 5 bases to trimming and J lost 13 bases; unmatched junction nucleotides: 10. The CDR3 runs to 13 residues. The V gene's germline CDR1 is GTSNPN and CDR2 SVGIG (reference sequence). CDR3 sequence (DNA): TGTGCCTGGGAGAGACAGGGGAATACGCCCCTCCACTTT. Translation: CAWERQGNTPLHF.

CDR3 in amino acids: CASSAATGTGIGYTF. CDR3 nucleotide sequence: TGTGCCAGCAGCGCCGCAACCGGGACAGGGATTGGCTACACCTTC. The chain recombines TRBV7-2 with TRBJ1-2; 9 bases line up with TRBD1. Germline V gene data show CDR1 as SGHTA and CDR2 as FQGNSA. Trimming took 5 bases from V and 7 from J; bases not matched to a gene: 11. This CDR3 comprises 15 residues. Drawing the rest from reference TRBV7-2 and TRBJ1-2, the complete variable domain is GAGVSQSPSNKVTEKGKDVELRCDPISGHTALYWYRQSLGQGLEFLIYFQGNSAPDKSGLPSDRFSAERTGGSVSTLTIQRTQQEDSAVYLCASSAATGTGIGYTFGSGTRLTVV.

This sequence joins TRBV10-3 and TRBJ2-2, with unresolved D. Germline V lookup: CDR1 ENHRY, CDR2 SYGVKD. The germline V and J ends were trimmed by 1 base and 0 bases, with 9 bases remaining between them. The CDR3 sequence is 16 residues long. The CDR3 nucleotides are TGTGCCATCAGTGAGTTGCCGGTAGCGAACACCGGGGAGCTGTTTTTT. Translation: CAISELPVANTGELFF.

V usage is TRBV30 and J usage is TRBJ1-2; D uncertain. The CDR3 has 12 residues. V was trimmed by 0 bases and J by 6 bases, leaving 8 bases between them. The V gene's germline CDR1 is GTSNPN and CDR2 SVGIG (reference sequence). The CDR3 DNA sequence: TGTGCCTGGAGTGTAGGACTTCATGGCTACACCTTC. This codes for CAWSVGLHGYTF.

The chain joins TRBV30 to TRBJ1-1; D possibly corresponds to TRBD1 (5 bases). V was pared by 4 bases and J by 0 bases, with 15 bases between. Germline lookup yields CDR1 GTSNPN and CDR2 SVGIG (reference sequence). The CDR3 spans 15 residues. In DNA, the CDR3 is TGTGCCTGGAACTCCTTCGGGGGGGTGAACACTGAAGCTTTCTTT. It translates to CAWNSFGGVNTEAFF.

The rearrangement links TRBV5-6 to TRBJ1-2; 9 bases line up with TRBD1. Trimming removed 3 bases from V and 2 bases from J; junction bases left unmatched: 8. The CDR3 covers 16 residues. Germline V CDR1 and CDR2: SGHDT, YYEEEE. Here the CDR3 reads CASSSPGTGKNYGYTF. The CDR3 DNA is TGTGCCAGCAGCTCGCCTGGGACAGGGAAAAACTATGGCTACACCTTC.

The chain links TRBV4-1 to TRBJ2-3, with 7 bases aligning to TRBD1. The CDR3 runs 15 residues. The germline gives CDR1 MGHRA, CDR2 YSYEKL. V lost 2 bases, J lost 2 bases, and 4 bases stayed unmatched. The CDR3: CASSQRGQDTDTQYF. CDR3 bases: TGCGCCAGCAGCCAAAGAGGACAGGACACAGATACGCAGTATTTT.

This clone has a handful of counts. The J gene is TRBJ1-2, the V gene TRBV19; 9 positions agree with TRBD1. The J segment lost 4 bases and the V segment lost 5 bases, leaving 8 bases of the junction unmatched. Germline lookup yields CDR1 LNHDA and CDR2 SQIVND (reference sequence). The CDR3 is 15 residues long. CDR3 nucleotide sequence: TGTGCCAGTAGTGAAACAGGGGGCGCCGGCTATGGCTACACCTTC. Encoded protein: CASSETGGAGYGYTF.

The chain links TRBV4-1 to TRBJ2-1; 7 nucleotides match TRBD1. Germline CDR1 reads MGHRA; CDR2 reads YSYEKL. This CDR3 contains 16 residues. J was trimmed by 8 bases and V by 6 bases; bases with no gene match: 16. CDR3 protein: CASSAPSRGLQHEQFF. The CDR3, as DNA: TGCGCCAGCAGTGCCCCTAGTAGGGGGCTACAACATGAGCAGTTCTTC.

J is TRBJ2-7 and V is TRBV7-9; D not resolved. Germline V gene lookup returns CDR1 SEHNR and CDR2 FQNEAQ (reference sequence). The CDR3 loop spans 12 amino acids. Trimming stripped 8 bases from V and 5 bases from J, with 13 bases between. CDR3 protein: CASDTKVHEQYF. CDR3 in DNA: TGTGCCAGCGACACCAAAGTCCACGAGCAGTACTTC.

This clone came up a few times. The rearrangement joins TRBV13 to TRBJ2-2; no reliable D call. Trimming cost V 5 bases and J 4 bases, with 14 bases left between them. The CDR3 consists of 15 residues. Germline CDR1 reads PRHDT; CDR2 reads FYEKMQ (reference sequence). CDR3 residues: CASSHQLSRTGELFF. For the CDR3, the DNA is TGTGCCAGCAGCCACCAACTTAGTCGCACCGGGGAGCTGTTTTTT.

This chain links TRBV7-9 with TRBJ1-2, with D possibly being TRBD1 (5 bases). The CDR3 covers 14 residues. Trimming took off 9 bases at V and 0 bases at J, with 14 bases between the two ends. Germline CDR1 and CDR2: SEHNR and FQNEAQ (reference sequence). CDR3 sequence: CASPSGGTNYGYTF. For the CDR3, the DNA is TGTGCCAGTCCAAGCGGGGGAACTAACTATGGCTACACCTTC.

This chain links TRBV2 with TRBJ2-7, with 7 bases lining up with TRBD1. V lost 11 bases and J lost 1; bases outside the gene matches: 14. Germline CDR1 reads SNHLY; CDR2 reads FYNNEI. The CDR3 runs 15 residues. The DNA for the CDR3 is TGTGCCTCCGAGCCCCTTACCAGGGGGTCCTACGAGCAGTACTTC. Its protein is CASEPLTRGSYEQYF.

The CDR3 nucleotides are TGTGCCAGCAGCCAAGAAGGGGAGGTCTATGGCTACACCTTC. This codes for CASSQEGEVYGYTF. The chain uses TRBV3-1 (or the pseudogene TRBV3-2) and TRBJ1-2, with TRBD1 as a possible D gene (5 bases). V was trimmed by 0 bases and J by 4 bases, leaving 9 bases between them. From germline, CDR1 is LGHDT and CDR2 YNNKEL (reference sequence). CDR3 size: 14 residues.

The chain recombines TRBV4-1 with TRBJ2-1; 8 bases fit TRBD2. Germline lookup yields CDR1 MGHRA and CDR2 YSYEKL. CDR3 length: 17 residues. With 2 bases clipped from V and 8 bases from J, the junction kept 14 bases outside the gene matches. CDR3 DNA: TGCGCCAGCAGCCAATTCCTTACCCCAGCGGGAGTGTATGAGCAGTTCTTC. Its translation: CASSQFLTPAGVYEQFF.

The CDR3: CASSPLPGSPYNEQFF. The CDR3 coding sequence is TGTGCCAGCAGTCCCCTTCCAGGTTCTCCCTACAATGAGCAGTTCTTC. V gene TRBV27 combines with J gene TRBJ2-1; D is uncertain. Germline CDR1 and CDR2: MNHEY and SMNVEV (reference sequence). The CDR3 totals 16 residues. The V and J ends lost 5 bases and 2 bases respectively, with 16 bases between them.

The chain joins TRBV4-1 to TRBJ2-3; 9 nucleotides align to TRBD2. The V gene end was trimmed by 5 bases and the J gene end by 2 bases; junction bases not matched to a gene: 8. The CDR3 length is 16 residues. Germline lookup yields CDR1 MGHRA and CDR2 YSYEKL. CDR3 coding DNA: TGCGCCAGCAGCGCCGGCGGACTAGCGATCACAGATACGCAGTATTTT. Translated, it gives CASSAGGLAITDTQYF.

The chain recombines TRBV27 with TRBJ2-7, with 7 positions matching TRBD2. This CDR3 is built from 14 residues. V was pared by 3 bases and J by 6 bases, with 8 bases of the junction left unmatched. The germline V gene encodes CDR1 MNHEY and CDR2 SMNVEV (reference sequence). The CDR3 DNA reads TGTGCCAGCAGTTTTCTGGACGGGAGGACCGAGCAGTACTTC. Translating gives CASSFLDGRTEQYF.

This sequence joins TRBV27 and TRBJ2-6, with 8 bases matching TRBD1. This CDR3 contains 16 residues. The V segment lost 5 bases and the J segment 8 bases; nucleotides outside the gene matches: 11. Germline V gene data show CDR1 as MNHEY and CDR2 as SMNVEV (reference sequence). The CDR3 DNA is TGTGCCAGCAGTCCCCACACCGGACAGGGCTCCAACGTCCTGACTTTC. Its translation: CASSPHTGQGSNVLTF.

J is TRBJ1-2 and V is TRBV6-5, with D tentatively TRBD1 (6 bases). Germline-derived CDR1 and CDR2 are MNHEY and SVGAGI. Trimming took off 7 bases at V and 2 bases at J, with 14 bases between the two ends. This CDR3 comprises 14 residues. In nucleotides, the CDR3 is TGTGCCAGCACCCCCCGGACAGCCAACTATGGCTACACCTTC. Its translation is CASTPRTANYGYTF.

The V gene is TRBV14, the J gene TRBJ2-7, with 7 bases aligning to TRBD1. CDR1 SGHDN and CDR2 FVKESK come from the germline V gene. This CDR3 is 14 amino acids long. V gave up 1 base and J gave up 5 bases; unmatched junction bases: 5. CDR3 DNA: TGTGCCAGCAGCCAAGCGTCTAGGGGGCACGAGCAGTACTTC. Encoded protein: CASSQASRGHEQYF.

This clone was observed a few times. The chain couples TRBV6-2 or TRBV6-3 to TRBJ1-2, with 9 bases matching TRBD1. The CDR3 covers 16 residues. V shed 2 bases and J 8 bases; nucleotides not matched to a gene: 12. CDR1 and CDR2 from the germline V gene are MNHEY and SVGEGT. CDR3 in DNA: TGTGCCAGCAGTTACGGGACAAGCGGGACAGGGAACGGCTACACCTTC. This translates into CASSYGTSGTGNGYTF.

This clone has just a few counts. CDR3 loop: CASSSTVGLSWTGELFF. The CDR3, as DNA: TGTGCCAGCAGCTCGACCGTTGGACTTAGCTGGACCGGGGAGCTGTTTTTT. This chain links TRBV11-3 with TRBJ2-2, with D perhaps TRBD2 (5 bases). The length of the CDR3 is 17 residues. Germline V gene lookup returns CDR1 SGHNT and CDR2 YENEEA. Trimming stripped 4 bases from V and 5 bases from J, with 20 bases between.

CDR3: CASSLGVVGTEAFF. For the CDR3, the DNA is TGCGCCAGCAGCTTAGGGGTTGTTGGCACTGAAGCTTTCTTT. V usage is TRBV5-1 and J usage is TRBJ1-1, with D perhaps TRBD1 (5 bases). V was trimmed by 2 bases and J by 4 bases, leaving 12 bases between them. From germline, CDR1 is SGHRS and CDR2 YFSETQ. The CDR3 consists of 14 residues.